This T cell receptor (beta chain) emerged from a study of PD-1 blockade in classical Hodgkin lymphoma. Time point specified: cycle 4 day 1 (C4D1), after less than seven weeks of nivolumab. Each and every patient relapsed after autologous stem cell transplantation, and patients got differing brentuximab vedotin exposure. Clones were sequenced by immunoSEQ multiplex PCR, and TCRdb holds only the in-frame ones, with some missing. The sample contains 90,000 to 100,000 clones, around 80% of which appear only once. The CDR3 covers 15 residues. Germline CDR1 reads ENHRY; CDR2 reads SYGVKD. The V end was cut by 7 bases, the J end by 3 bases, with 18 bases between. Study outcomes and limitations: Baseline TCR diversity was reportedly lower in newly diagnosed patients than healthy donors. Complete responders showed a baseline diversity that resembled the diversity of newly diagnosed patients.

With regard to this clone: The antigen remains unidentified.

This TCR was recovered from a human donor with classical Hodgkin lymphoma. Sequences were derived from peripheral blood mononuclear cells (PBMCs), sampled before the fourth cycle of nivolumab. J is TRBJ1-1 and V is TRBV10-3; D possibly corresponds to TRBD1 (5 bases). The CDR3 DNA is TGTGCCATCACCCGAACCCAGGGTTTGGACACTGAAGCTTTCTTT. This translates into CAITRTQGLDTEAFF.